This T cell receptor (beta chain) appears in the sequencing data of a study of T cell clones after liver transplantation. Study as a whole: TCRbeta sequencing after a pre-transplant mixed lymphocyte reaction identified graft-donor-reactive clones, later tracked in post-transplant blood.

CDR1 and CDR2 (germline): SNHLY, FYNNEI. Trimming shortened V by 8 bases and J by 6 bases, and 11 bases separated the two germline ends. The CDR3 contains 11 residues. This clone ranks as medium-sized. Its antigen is unidentified. Using immunoSEQ multiplex PCR, the repertoire was profiled, and TCRdb retains in-frame clones only, with some absent. The sample records fewer than 65,000 clones, over 60% being singletons. Overall study findings and caveats: Donor-reactive sequences fell more than third party-reactive ones, suggesting partial deletion. Small, mixed patient groups and varying post-transplant times limit these conclusions.

This receptor was obtained from a human patient who received a liver transplant. T cells may partly derive from the graft donor. This material consisted of CD4+ T cells from blood, taken at the 22-month timepoint. The V gene is TRBV2, the J gene TRBJ2-7; D gene unclear. The CDR3 sequence is CASANSREQYF. DNA for the CDR3: TGTGCCAGCGCGAACTCACGCGAGCAGTACTTC.